These 19 T cell receptor beta chains share one sample of origin, sequenced in a study of PD-L1 blockade in urothelial cancer. The table came from immunoSEQ multiplex PCR; TCRdb's copy has only in-frame clones and leaves some out. This table has 100,000 to 150,000 clones, 86% appearing once. Time point here: peripheral blood 6 weeks after treatment start. The material was PBMCs, obtained around atezolizumab (anti-PD-L1) treatment. The source of these receptors is a man aged 50-60 years with urothelial cancer.

The chain carries TRBV4-1 and TRBJ2-3, with D possibly TRBD2 on 5 matching bases. The germline V gene encodes CDR1 MGHRA and CDR2 YSYEKL. The CDR3 consists of 17 residues. The V end was cut by 1 base, the J end by 2 bases, with 16 bases between. The CDR3 spells CASSQGPSSRLTDTQYF. CDR3 bases: TGCGCCAGCAGCCAAGGGCCTAGCTCCCGGCTCACAGATACGCAGTATTTT.

This clone has only a few counts. The rearrangement joins TRBV5-8 to TRBJ2-1; 9 bases are a match to TRBD2. Losses at the gene ends were 4 bases for V and 2 bases for J; bases not matched to a gene: 4. CDR1 and CDR2 from the germline V gene are SGHTS and YDEGEE. CDR3 size: 15 residues. CDR3 bases: TGTGCCAGCAGCCGGCTAGCGGGACCCTACAATGAGCAGTTCTTC. Its translation: CASSRLAGPYNEQFF.

The V and J genes are TRBV28 and TRBJ1-1, with 7 bases lining up with TRBD1. Trimming cost V 7 bases and J 5 bases; bases outside gene matches: 10. Germline CDR1 MDHEN, CDR2 SYDVKM. This CDR3 has 14 amino acids. The CDR3 loop is CASTPTGLGTEAFF. The CDR3 nucleotides read TGTGCCAGCACACCGACAGGGTTGGGGACTGAAGCTTTCTTT.

The chain is built from TRBV5-5 and TRBJ2-7, with unresolved D. The CDR3 is 13 amino acids. CDR1 and CDR2 (germline): SGHKS, YYEKEE (reference sequence). Trimming left V 1 base short and J 0 bases short, with 5 bases between. The CDR3 bases are TGTGCCAGCAGCTTGTCCAGCTCCTACGAGCAGTACTTC. This gives the protein CASSLSSSYEQYF. Together with reference TRBV5-5 and TRBJ2-7, the CDR3 gives the full variable domain: DAGVTQSPTHLIKTRGQQVTLRCSPISGHKSVSWYQQVLGQGPQFIFQYYEKEERGRGNFPDRFSARQFPNYSSELNVNALLLGDSALYLCASSLSSSYEQYFGPGTRLTVT.

The chain combines TRBV19 with TRBJ1-2; the match to TRBD1 covers 11 bases. The ends lost 5 bases at V and 8 bases at J; junction bases unmatched: 7. Germline V gene data show CDR1 as LNHDA and CDR2 as SQIVND (reference sequence). This CDR3 region has 14 residues. The CDR3 reads CASSVGQGAFGYTF. CDR3 nucleotides: TGTGCCAGTAGTGTCGGACAGGGGGCTTTCGGCTACACCTTC.

This clone was seen a handful of times. The chain recombines TRBV19 with TRBJ2-7, with a tentative D call TRBD1 (6 bases). The length of the CDR3 is 15 residues. V gave up 4 bases and J gave up 7 bases, with 20 bases separating them. The germline V gene has CDR1 LNHDA and CDR2 SQIVND (reference sequence). CDR3 sequence (DNA): TGTGCCAGTAGTACGACGGCGGGCAGGGGTAGAGAGCAGTACTTC. Its translation is CASSTTAGRGREQYF. Variable domain in full (rest from reference TRBV19 and TRBJ2-7): DGGITQSPKYLFRKEGQNVTLSCEQNLNHDAMYWYRQDPGQGLRLIYYSQIVNDFQKGDIAEGYSVSREKKESFPLTVTSAQKNPTAFYLCASSTTAGRGREQYFGPGTRLTVT.

This rearrangement joins TRBV19 to TRBJ2-1, with D maybe TRBD2 (6 bases). CDR1 LNHDA and CDR2 SQIVND come from the germline V gene (reference sequence). The CDR3 contains 13 residues. V was trimmed by 3 bases and J by 4 bases, leaving 7 bases between them. The CDR3 loop is CASSIREYNEQFF. The CDR3 DNA sequence: TGTGCCAGTAGTATTCGGGAGTACAATGAGCAGTTCTTC.

The chain links TRBV28 to TRBJ2-7; the match to TRBD2 covers 14 bases. With 10 bases clipped from V and 3 bases from J, the junction kept 5 bases outside the gene matches. The germline gives CDR1 MDHEN, CDR2 SYDVKM. The CDR3 length is 14 residues. CDR3 protein: CATGLAGGRYEQYF. The CDR3 DNA reads as TGTGCCACCGGACTAGCGGGAGGTCGCTACGAGCAGTACTTC.

In this sample, this clone turned up once. This rearrangement joins TRBV25-1 to TRBJ1-6; the D gene is possibly TRBD1 (5 bases). The CDR3 consists of 14 residues. Germline loops: CDR1 MGHDK, CDR2 SYGVNS. V lost 2 bases to trimming and J lost 11 bases, with 13 bases between them. DNA of the CDR3: TGTGCCAGCAGTGAAGGTCAGGGTATGACACCCCTCCACTTT. Translating gives CASSEGQGMTPLHF. Based on the CDR3 plus reference TRBV25-1 and TRBJ1-6, the full variable domain is EADIYQTPRYLVIGTGKKITLECSQTMGHDKMYWYQQDPGMELHLIHYSYGVNSTEKGDLSSESTVSRIRTEHFPLTLESARPSHTSQYLCASSEGQGMTPLHFGNGTRLTVT.

The V and J genes are TRBV2 and TRBJ2-7; 7 nucleotides agree with TRBD2. Germline values: CDR1 SNHLY, CDR2 FYNNEI. Trimming cost V 7 bases and J 0 bases; bases outside gene matches: 12. The CDR3 contains 16 residues. The DNA for the CDR3 is TGTGCCAGCAAGGAGAGAACTAGCGCAAGCTCCTACGAGCAGTACTTC. As protein: CASKERTSASSYEQYF.

CDR3 protein: CASSLAGTGTYEQYF. The CDR3 DNA follows: TGTGCCAGCAGCTTAGCGGGGACAGGGACCTACGAGCAGTACTTC. The chain recombines TRBV7-8 with TRBJ2-7; 9 bases agree with TRBD1. CDR3 length equals 15 residues. V shed 0 bases, J shed 2 bases, and the junction held 2 bases outside the gene matches. The germline gives CDR1 SGHVS, CDR2 FQNEAQ. The entire variable domain, with the rest obtained from reference TRBV7-8 and TRBJ2-7, is as follows: GAGVSQSPRYKVAKRGQDVALRCDPISGHVSLFWYQQALGQGPEFLTYFQNEAQLDKSGLPSDRFFAERPEGSVSTLKIQRTQQEDSAVYLCASSLAGTGTYEQYFGPGTRLTVT.

The table lists this clone with a count of one. The J gene is TRBJ1-1, the V gene TRBV19; tentatively, D is TRBD1 (5 bases). The CDR3 is 15 amino acids. The V end lost 4 bases, the J end lost 0 bases, and 12 bases lay between the germline ends. Germline V gene lookup returns CDR1 LNHDA and CDR2 SQIVND (reference sequence). The CDR3 sequence is CASSTLTGLNTEAFF. The CDR3 nucleotides read TGTGCCAGTAGTACACTAACAGGACTGAACACTGAAGCTTTCTTT.

The chain couples TRBV6-5 to TRBJ1-6; the match to TRBD1 covers 10 bases. The germline V gene encodes CDR1 MNHEY and CDR2 SVGAGI. CDR3 length equals 14 residues. V lost 6 bases to trimming and J lost 6 bases; unmatched junction nucleotides: 2. DNA for the CDR3: TGTGCCAGCAGCCGGGACAGGGGTAATTCACCCCTCCACTTT. Translating gives CASSRDRGNSPLHF.

The rearrangement links TRBV27 to TRBJ2-7, with 7 bases matching TRBD2. Unmatched junction bases numbered 12, after V lost 2 bases and J lost 2 bases. Germline lookup yields CDR1 MNHEY and CDR2 SMNVEV (reference sequence). There are 17 residues in the CDR3. Written as DNA, the CDR3 is TGTGCCAGCAGTTTAAGGCCTCCGGTGGGAGGGGCCTACGAGCAGTACTTC. The encoded protein is CASSLRPPVGGAYEQYF.

In DNA form, the CDR3 reads TGTGCCAGCAGTCCCCACGGGTACGGGACAGTATACGAAAAACTGTTTTTT. It is translated as CASSPHGYGTVYEKLFF. The chain is built from TRBV27 and TRBJ1-4, with 7 bases matching TRBD1. J gave up 8 bases and V 5 bases, and 17 bases lay outside the gene matches. Germline V CDR1 and CDR2: MNHEY, SMNVEV (reference sequence). This CDR3 spans 17 amino acids.

The rearrangement joins TRBV27 to TRBJ2-7, with 9 bases lining up with TRBD1. This CDR3 comprises 15 residues. Germline V gives CDR1 MNHEY, CDR2 SMNVEV (reference sequence). V dropped 5 bases and J dropped 5; count of bases not matched to a gene: 10. The CDR3: CASSMYRGQGHEQYF. The CDR3 DNA follows: TGTGCCAGCAGTATGTACAGGGGGCAGGGTCACGAGCAGTACTTC.

V is TRBV19 and J is TRBJ2-2, with 15 positions matching TRBD2. CDR3 length equals 17 residues. V dropped 5 bases and J dropped 7; count of bases not matched to a gene: 8. Per germline, CDR1 LNHDA and CDR2 SQIVND (reference sequence). CDR3 sequence reads: CASSAWTSGRAGGELFF. CDR3 nucleotides: TGTGCCAGTAGTGCCTGGACTAGCGGGAGGGCCGGCGGGGAGCTGTTTTTT.

The chain uses TRBV5-1 and TRBJ2-5; TRBD2 might be the D (7 bases). CDR3 size: 16 residues. Germline CDR1 SGHRS, CDR2 YFSETQ. The germline V and J ends were trimmed by 0 bases and 1 base, with 13 bases remaining between them. This CDR3 reads CASSLEGRGAQETQYF. The DNA of the CDR3 is TGCGCCAGCAGCTTGGAGGGCCGGGGGGCCCAAGAGACCCAGTACTTC.

The chain links TRBV27 to TRBJ2-1; 8 bases match TRBD2. V dropped 5 bases and J dropped 4; count of bases not matched to a gene: 7. Germline lookup yields CDR1 MNHEY and CDR2 SMNVEV (reference sequence). The CDR3 runs 15 residues. CDR3 sequence: CASSLAGGLYNEQFF. As DNA, the CDR3 is TGTGCCAGCAGTCTCGCGGGAGGCCTTTACAATGAGCAGTTCTTC.